This T cell receptor beta chain was observed in a study of blood T cell repertoires in COVID-19 (dated by TCRdb to 2019 to 2021). Some background on the complete study: Collaborator samples came from the United States, Italy and Spain and covered acute and convalescent phases of COVID-19. Sample metadata almost always included a de-identified subject ID, COVID-19 status, age in years and sex. The repertoires were made available in a free public database intended to serve as a resource for research on the immune response to SARS-CoV-2. The samples were drawn from the first 160 participants of the ongoing ImmuneRACE study and from 950 to 1,500 subjects provided by 6 global collaborators. Where HLA class I and class II types were available, the types were taken from metadata supplied by the sample provider, not from assay-based typing. The dataset comprised deeply sampled blood TCRbeta repertoires from subjects exposed to, actively infected with, or recovered from COVID-19. The prospective study material was composed of cDNA or gDNA derived from T cells, B-cell-depleted T cells, or PBMCs. The study at large found these results: The quantity of clinical and demographic metadata differed by source and by participant and was supplied without curation.

CDR1 and CDR2 were assigned from the germline V gene as SGHRS and YFSETQ. The CDR3 runs 15 amino acids, cysteine and phenylalanine included. Only CDR3 DNA is held: 45 bases, read in frame from base 1. Between the V and J ends, shortened by 0 bases and 0 bases respectively, the junction contains 9 bases. To note about this clone: What antigen it recognizes has not been identified. No base quality values were provided; no much bigger clone lies one nucleotide off.

TCRbeta CDR3 regions were amplified from genomic DNA using the immunoSEQ Assay, a bias-controlled multiplex PCR. Per the authors' processing: The number of nucleated cells in each sample was estimated by amplification of reference gene primers within the assay. Sequence reads were collapsed and filtered to measure the absolute abundance of every unique TCRbeta CDR3 rearrangement. Productive Simpson clonality was computed per sample as the square root of Simpson's diversity index over productive rearrangements. The clones in this table, taken by TCRdb from immuneACCESS, are in-frame only. Not every clone is retained; where verified, under half of the shortfall comes from an unresolved V gene, and the cause of the rest is unknown. The V and J calls and clone size were taken over from that table, and D and trimming were inferred from the DNA. Here the sample has under 300,000 clones; approximately 82% occur a single time. The ten largest make up approximately 15% of the sample.

Participants in the prospective study were enrolled through a virtual design, were aged roughly 18 to 100 years, and lived in about two dozen United States geographic areas. In the prospective study, cohorts were assigned on the basis of participant-reported clinical history obtained from a screening survey and a study questionnaire. ImmuneRACE Cohort 3 recovered participants were defined by two consecutive negative NP/OP PCR tests, healthcare professional clearance, or symptom resolution. Each participant in the prospective study had whole blood, serum and a nasopharyngeal or oropharyngeal swab collected by mobile phlebotomists. Prospective study participants could optionally give additional blood draws and questionnaires over an approximately two-month period. Blood samples from the prospective study were shipped frozen or at room temperature prior to DNA extraction.

Sequenced input: PBMCs or T cells enriched from blood (not recorded which). This sequence uses TRBV5-1 and TRBJ1-1; too little of a D gene remains to name it. The receptor was derived from a man aged 40-49 years who had recovered from COVID-19. The CDR3 has the sequence CASSLVGSMNTEAFF. In nucleotides, the sequence is TGCGCCAGCAGCTTGGTGGGCAGCATGAACACTGAAGCTTTCTTT.